Below, 32 T cell receptor beta chains from the same sample are listed, as sequenced in a study of identical twins. In TCRdb, the 5' RACE reads were re-called with MiXCR into one record per CDR3 protein. The sample includes 400,000 to 550,000 distinct CDR3 sequences, 14% of them seen just once. These data are also associated with another study on yellow fever vaccine responses in identical twins.

Source material: CD4+ T cells sorted from blood. These receptors all stem from a woman aged 18 to 35 in good health.

The J gene is TRBJ2-1, the V gene TRBV7-9, with 8 bases aligning to TRBD1. V lost 3 bases to trimming and J lost 4 bases; unmatched junction nucleotides: 8. The CDR3 extends over 16 amino acids. Germline V lookup: CDR1 SEHNR, CDR2 FQNEAQ (reference sequence). CDR3 DNA sequence: TGTGCCAGCAGCTTTTCGGGGACAGGTCAATACAATGAGCAGTTCTTC. Its translation is CASSFSGTGQYNEQFF.

Ten or more counts support this clonotype. The chain has TRBV20-1 and TRBJ2-7, with 7 bases fitting TRBD2. Germline V CDR1 and CDR2: DFQATT, SNEGSKA (reference sequence). There are 13 residues in the CDR3. The J segment lost 3 bases and the V segment lost 5 bases, leaving 7 bases of the junction unmatched. The CDR3 DNA reads as TGCAGTGCTCGGGCCGGGGGGAACTACGAGCAGTACTTC. Translated, it gives CSARAGGNYEQYF.

This chain connects TRBV7-2 to TRBJ2-7; 9 bases map to TRBD2. Germline-derived CDR1 and CDR2 are SGHTA and FQGNSA. The CDR3 is 14 residues long. Trimming cost V 5 bases and J 4 bases; bases outside gene matches: 6. The CDR3 here is CASSLTSGLYEQYF. Here the CDR3 DNA reads TGTGCCAGCAGCCTAACTAGCGGGCTGTACGAGCAGTACTTC.

V and J are TRBV6-1 and TRBJ2-1; weak D call: TRBD2 (6 bases). V lost 7 bases and J lost 5, with 15 bases in between. The CDR3 is 14 residues long. The V gene's germline CDR1 is MNHNS and CDR2 SASEGT. DNA for the CDR3: TGTGCCAGCACCACGCGGGCGGGGAACAATGAGCAGTTCTTC. Translation gives CASTTRAGNNEQFF.

The chain links TRBV20-1 to TRBJ2-7, with D perhaps TRBD2 (7 bases). V lost 5 bases and J 0 bases, leaving 14 bases between the germline ends. There are 14 residues in the CDR3. Germline-derived CDR1 and CDR2 are DFQATT and SNEGSKA (reference sequence). Here the CDR3 DNA reads TGCAGTGCTTACTACGGGGGGCACTCCTACGAGCAGTACTTC. This codes for CSAYYGGHSYEQYF.

This clonotype was seen a few times. V and J are TRBV4-2 and TRBJ2-2; D is perhaps TRBD1 (5 bases). Trimming left V 1 base short and J 3 bases short, with 9 bases between. The germline gives CDR1 LGHNA, CDR2 YNFKEQ. The CDR3 is 15 amino acids. The DNA of the CDR3 is TGTGCCAGCAGCCAAGGTCTAGGGGACACCGGGGAGCTGTTTTTT. This encodes CASSQGLGDTGELFF.

This clonotype has a handful of counts. This chain uses TRBV20-1 with TRBJ2-3, with TRBD2 as a possible D gene (5 bases). V lost 0 bases and J 6 bases, leaving 13 bases between the germline ends. Germline V CDR1 and CDR2: DFQATT, SNEGSKA (reference sequence). CDR3 length equals 14 residues. CDR3 in amino acids: CSARDPGETDTQYF. CDR3 DNA sequence: TGCAGTGCTAGAGACCCCGGGGAGACCGATACGCAGTATTTT.

The V and J genes are TRBV7-8 and TRBJ2-7; the match to TRBD1 covers 9 bases. The CDR3 length is 17 residues. Per the germline V gene, CDR1 is SGHVS and CDR2 is FQNEAQ. The V gene end was trimmed by 1 base and the J gene end by 2 bases; junction bases not matched to a gene: 9. The CDR3 spells CASSLGPGQGRAYEQYF. The CDR3 nucleotides are TGTGCCAGCAGCTTAGGCCCGGGACAGGGAAGAGCCTACGAGCAGTACTTC.

The V and J genes are TRBV6-1 and TRBJ2-1; the D gene could be TRBD1 or TRBD2 (6 bases each). Germline CDR1 MNHNS, CDR2 SASEGT. This CDR3 has 14 residues. V was shortened by 7 bases and J by 4 bases, with 14 bases between the two germline ends. The CDR3 DNA reads as TGTGCCAGCACGGGCCGGGGGCTATACAATGAGCAGTTCTTC. It codes for CASTGRGLYNEQFF.

This clonotype was seen only a few times. The CDR3 spells CASSDSNQPQHF. The DNA of the CDR3 is TGTGCCAGCTCAGATAGCAATCAGCCCCAGCATTTT. This chain uses TRBV18 with TRBJ1-5, with unresolved D. Between the trimmed V and J ends, which lost 5 bases and 0 bases, there was a span of 2 bases. In germline, CDR1 is KGHSH, CDR2 LQKENI. The CDR3 is 12 amino acids.

DNA for the CDR3: TGTGCCAGCACCGAGGGTGGTCGTAGCACTGAAGCTTTCTTT. It specifies CASTEGGRSTEAFF. The chain combines TRBV6-2 or TRBV6-3 with TRBJ1-1, with unresolved D. V lost 7 bases, J lost 4 bases, and 16 bases lay in between. The length of the CDR3 is 14 residues. Germline-derived CDR1 and CDR2 are MNHEY and SVGEGT.

The V and J genes are TRBV7-9 and TRBJ2-7, with TRBD2 matching over 8 bases. J was trimmed by 0 bases and V by 2 bases; bases with no gene match: 6. The CDR3 totals 16 residues. The germline CDR1 and CDR2 sequences are SEHNR and FQNEAQ (reference sequence). The CDR3 region is CASSLQAGVTSYEQYF. The CDR3 bases are TGTGCCAGCAGCTTACAAGCGGGAGTAACCTCCTACGAGCAGTACTTC.

There are many counts of this clonotype. CDR3 amino acids: CASSRRIAGNTEAFF. The DNA of the CDR3 is TGTGCCAGCAGCCGAAGGATAGCCGGGAACACTGAAGCTTTCTTT. The J gene is TRBJ1-1, the V gene TRBV2; D unclear. The length of the CDR3 is 15 residues. Trimming pared 6 bases from V and 1 base from J, leaving 15 bases between. Germline V gene lookup returns CDR1 SNHLY and CDR2 FYNNEI.

The V gene is TRBV20-1, the J gene TRBJ2-7; D call uncertain. This CDR3 region has 16 residues. With 2 bases removed from V and 0 bases from J, the gap between germline ends came to 17 bases. Germline loops: CDR1 DFQATT, CDR2 SNEGSKA (reference sequence). CDR3 coding DNA: TGCAGTGCTAGACTTAACTCGGGCGGTATCTCCTACGAGCAGTACTTC. This sequence encodes CSARLNSGGISYEQYF.

A few counts support this clonotype. The rearrangement uses TRBV27 and TRBJ2-5; possible D gene TRBD2, 5 bases. The CDR3 covers 11 residues. V lost 8 bases, J lost 7 bases, and 11 bases lay in between. CDR1 MNHEY and CDR2 SMNVEV come from the germline V gene (reference sequence). CDR3 in amino acids: CASRGVGTQYF. CDR3 in DNA: TGTGCCAGCCGGGGAGTTGGGACCCAGTACTTC.

This clonotype was seen more than once but under ten times. V is TRBV6-5 and J is TRBJ2-3, with D perhaps TRBD1 or TRBD2 (5 bases each). The length of the CDR3 is 18 residues. Trimming removed 0 bases from V and 5 bases from J, with 21 bases in between. The germline CDR1 and CDR2 sequences are MNHEY and SVGAGI. CDR3 residues: CASSYSIAGRGNGDTQYF. The CDR3 DNA follows: TGTGCCAGCAGTTACTCGATTGCGGGTAGGGGAAACGGAGATACGCAGTATTTT.

This clonotype turned up a few times. This chain joins TRBV30 and TRBJ1-1; 9 bases are shared with TRBD1. J lost 5 bases, V lost 2 bases, and 6 bases had no gene match. Per germline, CDR1 GTSNPN and CDR2 SVGIG (reference sequence). The CDR3 sequence is 14 residues long. CDR3 sequence (DNA): TGTGCCTGGAGTCAGGGACAGGGAAGTACTGAAGCTTTCTTT. It encodes CAWSQGQGSTEAFF.

This clonotype was counted between two and nine times. The junction and the germline gene differ at one end; a read error may be behind it. The CDR3 coding sequence is TGCTGTGCTAGATCCCGGACTAGCGGGAGCCCCTACAATGAGCAGTTCTTC. It codes for CCARSRTSGSPYNEQFF. The rearrangement joins TRBV20-1 to TRBJ2-1; 13 nucleotides align to TRBD2. CDR3 size: 17 residues. Germline loops: CDR1 DFQATT, CDR2 SNEGSKA (reference sequence).

Only a few counts were recorded for this clonotype. This chain uses TRBV28 with TRBJ2-7, with 7 bases matching TRBD1. The CDR3 contains 18 residues. Germline V gives CDR1 MDHEN, CDR2 SYDVKM. With 2 bases clipped from V and 3 bases from J, the junction kept 16 bases outside the gene matches. For the CDR3, the DNA is TGTGCCAGCAGTTTAGGCCCGCCTCCACAGGGGCCAAACTACGAGCAGTACTTC. It translates to CASSLGPPPQGPNYEQYF.

Only a few counts were recorded for this clonotype. The genes are TRBV20-1 and TRBJ2-3, with TRBD2 identical over 8 bases. Germline V lookup: CDR1 DFQATT, CDR2 SNEGSKA (reference sequence). The CDR3 length is 18 residues. After removal of 1 base from V and 4 bases from J, the junction contained 16 bases not matched to a gene. This chain's CDR3 is CSARVRLTGGAGADTQYF. The CDR3 bases are TGCAGTGCTAGAGTACGACTCACCGGGGGGGCTGGGGCAGATACGCAGTATTTT.

This clonotype appeared a few times. The chain recombines TRBV5-5 with TRBJ2-4; D remains ambiguous. Between the trimmed V and J ends, which lost 3 bases and 11 bases, there was a span of 18 bases. Germline V gene lookup returns CDR1 SGHKS and CDR2 YYEKEE (reference sequence). The CDR3 totals 14 residues. The CDR3 DNA sequence: TGTGCCAGCAGCTCCGCTCCCCAGGTGGTAGTTCAGTACTTC. Its protein is CASSSAPQVVVQYF.

The chain is built from TRBV19 and TRBJ2-5, with a weak D call TRBD2 (6 bases). The length of the CDR3 is 15 residues. Germline loops: CDR1 LNHDA, CDR2 SQIVND (reference sequence). V was trimmed by 1 base and J by 4 bases, leaving 13 bases between them. The CDR3 spells CASSIVGEARETQYF. Written as DNA, the CDR3 is TGTGCCAGTAGTATAGTGGGGGAGGCGCGAGAGACCCAGTACTTC.

This sequence joins TRBV5-8 and TRBJ2-6; D is undetermined. Trimming shortened V by 10 bases and J by 1 base, and 12 bases separated the two germline ends. This CDR3 comprises 14 residues. Germline CDR1 reads SGHTS; CDR2 reads YDEGEE. CDR3 loop: CAGPKGSGANVLTF. The CDR3 DNA is TGTGCCGGGCCTAAGGGTTCTGGGGCCAACGTCCTGACTTTC. Variable domain in full (rest from reference TRBV5-8 and TRBJ2-6): EAGVTQSPTHLIKTRGQQATLRCSPISGHTSVYWYQQALGLGLQFLLWYDEGEERNRGNFPPRFSGRQFPNYSSELNVNALELEDSALYLCAGPKGSGANVLTFGAGSRLTVL.

A few counts support this clonotype. The chain uses TRBV20-1 and TRBJ2-7; the D is unclear. CDR1 and CDR2 from the germline V gene are DFQATT and SNEGSKA (reference sequence). This CDR3 has 15 amino acids. V lost 0 bases and J 2 bases, leaving 14 bases between the germline ends. The CDR3 sequence is CSARDLGLGTYEQYF. CDR3 in DNA: TGCAGTGCTAGAGATCTGGGTTTGGGGACCTACGAGCAGTACTTC.

This clonotype has more than one count but fewer than ten. This chain connects TRBV7-8 to TRBJ2-3; TRBD2 matches at 9 bases. Per the germline V gene, CDR1 is SGHVS and CDR2 is FQNEAQ. The CDR3 runs 19 residues. Trimming took 1 base from V and 2 from J; bases not matched to a gene: 13. The CDR3 sequence: CASSLVVRGGGANTDTQYF. In DNA form, the CDR3 reads TGTGCCAGCAGCTTAGTCGTTAGGGGCGGGGGGGCTAACACAGATACGCAGTATTTT.

This clonotype occurred a few times. J is TRBJ2-7 and V is TRBV12-3 or TRBV12-4; D may be TRBD1 (8 bases). V was shortened by 6 bases and J by 3 bases, with 15 bases between the two germline ends. This CDR3 spans 14 amino acids. CDR3 loop: CASRTQGGNYEQYF. CDR3 DNA sequence: TGTGCCAGCAGGACACAGGGGGGGAACTACGAGCAGTACTTC.

This clonotype was recorded a few times. The chain is built from TRBV10-3 and TRBJ1-1; possible D gene TRBD1, 6 bases. V gave up 11 bases and J gave up 1 base, with 14 bases separating them. CDR1 ENHRY and CDR2 SYGVKD come from the germline V gene. The CDR3 spans 13 residues. The CDR3 nucleotides read TGTGCCGCGCACAGGGAGGAGAACACTGAAGCTTTCTTT. Translation gives CAAHREENTEAFF.

The table lists this clonotype with many counts. V usage is TRBV12-3 or TRBV12-4 and J usage is TRBJ1-5; the D gene is possibly TRBD1 (5 bases). Trimming pared 3 bases from V and 2 bases from J, leaving 8 bases between. This CDR3 region has 14 residues. CDR3 residues: CASSLTEGNQPQHF. CDR3 coding DNA: TGTGCCAGCAGTTTGACAGAGGGCAATCAGCCCCAGCATTTT.

The sample holds a few counts of this clonotype. This rearrangement joins TRBV28 to TRBJ2-5, with D tentatively TRBD1 (6 bases). The CDR3 runs to 13 residues. CDR1 and CDR2 (germline): MDHEN, SYDVKM. Trimming shortened V by 6 bases and J by 1 base, and 9 bases separated the two germline ends. For the CDR3, the DNA is TGTGCCAGCAGGGGGACATTCCAAGAGACCCAGTACTTC. It specifies CASRGTFQETQYF.

V gene TRBV7-6 combines with J gene TRBJ2-1, with D possibly being TRBD2 (5 bases). There are 18 residues in the CDR3. Germline V CDR1 and CDR2: SGHVS, FNYEAQ. V lost 5 bases to trimming and J lost 0 bases, with 20 bases between them. The CDR3 nucleotides read TGTGCCAGCAGCCCTTCGTATTTGCCGGGGTCCTCCTACAATGAGCAGTTCTTC. It is translated as CASSPSYLPGSSYNEQFF.

CDR3 coding DNA: TGTGCCAGCAGTCTTGACAGGGTGCCCTATCAGCCCCAGCATTTT. This sequence encodes CASSLDRVPYQPQHF. J is TRBJ1-5 and V is TRBV12-3 or TRBV12-4, with 7 bases aligning to TRBD1. The CDR3 totals 15 residues. With V trimmed by 5 bases and J by 5 bases, 9 bases remained unmatched.

In this sample, this clonotype turned up a few times. The chain joins TRBV7-3 to TRBJ2-1; possibly TRBD1 for D (6 bases). Trimming took 4 bases from V and 9 from J, leaving 13 bases between them. Germline assignment: CDR1 SGHTA and CDR2 FQGTGA. The CDR3 runs to 13 residues. The CDR3: CASSSGVQGEQFF. In DNA form, the CDR3 reads TGTGCCAGCAGCTCAGGGGTCCAGGGTGAGCAGTTCTTC.